This is a list of T cell receptor beta chains from one sample in a study of sequential checkpoint blockade in melanoma. Only in-frame clones appear in the TCRdb table, and some are missing; sequencing was by immunoSEQ multiplex PCR. The data contain 15,000 to 20,000 clones, 73% of them singletons. This material consisted of tumor tissue (inferred from file names), taken from a patient given nivolumab and ipilimumab in sequence. The receptors derive from a human donor with melanoma. CDR3s include the opening cysteine and the closing phenylalanine or tryptophan. A D gene is named only where the DNA matches it firmly. Size is stated for part of the rows, as once, few or many counts, or as a class when the clone is expanded.

CDR3 length	D gene	J gene	clone size	V gene	CDR3 protein	CDR3 DNA
15	.	TRBJ1-3	few	TRBV10-2	CASSESPRTGNTIYF	TGCGCCAGCAGTGAGTCGCCCCGCACCGGAAACACCATATATTTT
13	.	TRBJ2-3	few	TRBV18	CASSSPSTDTQYF	TGTGCCAGCTCCTCTCCGAGCACAGATACGCAGTATTTT
13	.	TRBJ2-3	.	TRBV9	CASSEDTEDTQYF	TGTGCCAGCAGTGAAGATACGGAAGATACGCAGTATTTT
15	TRBD1	TRBJ1-2	.	TRBV5-1	CASSSTGTDFYGYTF	TGCGCCAGCAGTTCGACCGGGACAGACTTCTATGGCTACACCTTC
18	TRBD2	TRBJ2-3	.	TRBV14	CASSLLRFGRASTDTQYF	TGTGCCAGCAGCCTCTTGAGATTCGGGAGGGCTAGCACAGATACGCAGTATTTT
16	TRBD1	TRBJ1-1	.	TRBV19	CASRSPGGRGHTEAFF	TGTGCCAGTAGGAGCCCAGGTGGCAGGGGGCACACTGAAGCTTTCTTT
15	TRBD2	TRBJ2-3	.	TRBV2	CASSSGTSSTDTQYF	TGTGCCAGCAGTTCGGGGACTAGTAGCACAGATACGCAGTATTTT
14	TRBD1	TRBJ1-2	few	TRBV6-8	CASRLDRGYYGYTF	TGTGCCAGCAGACTAGACAGGGGGTACTATGGCTACACCTTC
13	TRBD1	TRBJ1-2	.	TRBV29-1	CSVEETGSNGYTF	TGCAGCGTTGAAGAGACAGGGTCGAATGGCTACACCTTC
14	.	TRBJ1-2	.	TRBV28	CASSFLDTLYGYTF	TGTGCCAGCAGTTTCTTGGACACCCTCTATGGCTACACCTTC
12	.	TRBJ2-5	.	TRBV19	CASSVRQETQYF	TGTGCCAGTAGTGTCAGGCAAGAGACCCAGTACTTC
12	.	TRBJ2-3	.	TRBV19	CASSQGPDTQYF	TGTGCCAGTAGTCAGGGCCCAGATACGCAGTATTTT
14	TRBD2	TRBJ2-7	.	TRBV6-8	CASSYREGYYEQYF	TGTGCCAGCAGTTACCGGGAGGGATACTACGAGCAGTACTTC
14	.	TRBJ2-7	.	TRBV5-1	CASSLASSSYEQYF	TGCGCCAGCAGCTTGGCCTCCAGCTCCTACGAGCAGTACTTC
18	TRBD1	TRBJ2-6	few	TRBV11-3	CASSPTGVPSSGANVLTF	TGTGCCAGCAGCCCTACAGGGGTCCCTTCCTCTGGGGCCAACGTCCTGACTTTC
14	.	TRBJ1-6	few	TRBV30	CAWSTGQLNSPLHF	TGTGCCTGGAGTACCGGACAGTTGAATTCACCCCTCCACTTT
17	TRBD2	TRBJ2-3	.	TRBV5-8	CASRLGGGGGAGDTQYF	TGTGCCAGCAGACTTGGAGGCGGGGGAGGGGCTGGAGATACGCAGTATTTT
13	.	TRBJ1-5	.	TRBV30	CAWSRGLNQPQHF	TGTGCCTGGAGCAGGGGTTTAAATCAGCCCCAGCATTTT
13	.	TRBJ1-5	.	TRBV19	CASSPDDNQPQHF	TGTGCCAGTTCCCCGGATGACAATCAGCCCCAGCATTTT